A selection of T cell receptor beta chains follows, all from one sample in a study of identical twins. MiXCR was run by TCRdb on the 5' RACE reads, yielding one entry per CDR3 protein. This table holds hundreds of thousands of distinct CDR3 sequences, more than 9% found once. These records were also assigned to another study, of yellow fever vaccine responses in identical twins.

Sample: PBMCs. These TCRs come from a woman aged 18-29 years in good health. Each CDR3 is given with its conserved first and last residue. The D gene is left open where the match is weak. Clone size is not always given. Where it is, it says once, few, many or a class for expanded clones.

CDR3 length	clone size	D gene	V gene	J gene	CDR3 protein	CDR3 DNA
15	few	-	TRBV7-2	TRBJ1-5	CASSDSSGRNQPQHF	TGTGCCAGCAGCGACAGTAGTGGACGAAATCAGCCCCAGCATTTT
16	-	TRBD2	TRBV5-1	TRBJ2-2	CASSLTSGAVGGELFF	TGCGCCAGCAGCTTGACTAGCGGGGCCGTAGGCGGGGAGCTGTTTTTT
13	few	-	TRBV12-3/TRBV12-4	TRBJ2-5	CASSQDVKGTQYF	TGTGCCAGCAGCCAGGACGTAAAGGGGACCCAGTACTTC
13	-	-	TRBV6-1	TRBJ2-5	CASSSTRLGTQYF	TGTGCCAGCAGCTCGACCCGGTTGGGGACCCAGTACTTC
15	-	-	TRBV3-1	TRBJ1-5	CASSQATVPNQPQHF	TGTGCCAGCAGCCAAGCGACAGTCCCCAATCAGCCCCAGCATTTT
14	few	-	TRBV4-1	TRBJ2-7	CASSQDFLGIGQYF	TGCGCCAGCAGCCAAGATTTCCTGGGGATCGGGCAGTACTTC
14	few	-	TRBV12-5	TRBJ2-7	CASGLVRSSYEQYF	TGTGCTAGTGGTTTGGTCAGAAGTTCCTACGAGCAGTACTTC
15	few	-	TRBV6-2/TRBV6-3	TRBJ1-2	CASSPREKGNYGYTF	TGTGCCAGCAGCCCCCGGGAAAAGGGGAACTATGGCTACACCTTC
15	few	-	TRBV15	TRBJ1-5	CATSPKIRQGQPQHF	TGTGCCACCAGTCCAAAAATACGACAAGGACAGCCCCAGCATTTT
16	-	TRBD1	TRBV24-1	TRBJ2-5	CATSDFGQALRETQYF	TGTGCCACCAGTGATTTTGGACAGGCCCTCCGAGAGACCCAGTACTTC
17	-	-	TRBV12-3/TRBV12-4	TRBJ2-2	CATSTGPRARNTGELFF	TGTGCCACCTCAACCGGGCCCCGGGCCCGGAACACCGGGGAGCTGTTTTTT
16	many	TRBD2	TRBV5-1	TRBJ2-2	CASSSRTSGAGGELFF	TGCGCCAGCAGCTCCCGGACTAGCGGGGCTGGCGGGGAGCTGTTTTTT
15	few	TRBD1	TRBV5-1	TRBJ1-5	CASSPAGTANQPQHF	TGCGCCAGCAGCCCAGCCGGGACAGCTAATCAGCCCCAGCATTTT
14	-	TRBD2	TRBV20-1	TRBJ2-1	CSARKRGNYNEQFF	TGCAGTGCTAGAAAGCGGGGCAACTACAATGAGCAGTTCTTC
17	-	TRBD2	TRBV5-1	TRBJ2-1	CASSLTGLASSYNEQFF	TGCGCCAGCAGCTTGACGGGACTAGCAAGCTCCTACAATGAGCAGTTCTTC
16	many	-	TRBV29-1	TRBJ2-5	CSGGRDIEGVQETQYF	TGCAGCGGGGGCCGGGACATCGAAGGAGTACAAGAGACCCAGTACTTC
16	few	-	TRBV18	TRBJ2-3	CASSPQASKSTDTQYF	TGTGCCAGCTCACCACAGGCTAGTAAGAGCACAGATACGCAGTATTTT
13	-	-	TRBV5-1	TRBJ2-7	CASSEVSSYEQYF	TGCGCCAGCAGCGAGGTGAGCTCCTACGAGCAGTACTTC
15	-	TRBD2	TRBV12-3/TRBV12-4	TRBJ2-1	CASRMGGGSYNEQFF	TGTGCCAGCAGGATGGGGGGGGGCTCCTACAATGAGCAGTTCTTC
16	-	TRBD1	TRBV24-1	TRBJ2-5	CATSERGTGQGETQYF	TGTGCCACCAGTGAGAGGGGGACGGGACAGGGAGAGACCCAGTACTTC
15	few	-	TRBV20-1	TRBJ2-1	CSAPTLVGPYNEQFF	TGCAGTGCTCCCACTTTGGTTGGGCCATACAATGAGCAGTTCTTC
15	many	-	TRBV12-3/TRBV12-4	TRBJ1-1	CASSPFLGGNTEAFF	TGTGCCAGCAGCCCGTTCCTAGGTGGGAACACTGAAGCTTTCTTT
13	few	-	TRBV27	TRBJ1-6	CASSSWTVSPLHF	TGTGCCAGCAGTTCCTGGACAGTTTCACCCCTCCACTTT
18	few	-	TRBV5-1	TRBJ2-2	CARSETENDVRNTGELFF	TGCGCCAGAAGCGAGACGGAGAACGATGTGAGGAACACCGGGGAGCTGTTTTTT
15	-	-	TRBV5-1	TRBJ2-3	CASSRPGTNTDTQYF	TGCGCCAGCAGCCGACCCGGGACAAACACAGATACGCAGTATTTT
14	few	-	TRBV7-8	TRBJ2-3	CASSLRDKTDTQYF	TGTGCCAGCAGCTTAAGGGACAAGACAGATACGCAGTATTTT
14	-	-	TRBV5-1	TRBJ2-5	CASSLTRSGETQYF	TGCGCCAGCAGCCTAACTAGGTCCGGAGAGACCCAGTACTTC
14	many	-	TRBV20-1	TRBJ1-1	CSASDSSTNTEAFF	TGCAGTGCTAGCGATTCCTCTACGAACACTGAAGCTTTCTTT
12	-	-	TRBV20-1	TRBJ1-1	CSASRTDTEAFF	TGCAGTGCCAGCCGGACGGACACTGAAGCTTTCTTT
15	-	-	TRBV7-6	TRBJ2-7	CTSRLTTGTSSEQYF	TGTACCAGCAGGTTAACAACCGGGACTTCGAGCGAGCAGTACTTC
15	few	-	TRBV7-2	TRBJ1-5	CASSLEVGPNQPQHF	TGTGCCAGCAGCTTAGAGGTGGGTCCCAATCAGCCCCAGCATTTT
15	-	TRBD2	TRBV7-2	TRBJ2-7	CASSPTGLGSHEQYF	TGTGCCAGCAGCCCGACGGGACTAGGGTCCCACGAGCAGTACTTC
15	few	-	TRBV28	TRBJ2-1	CASRKQENSYNEQFF	TGTGCCAGCAGAAAGCAGGAGAACTCCTACAATGAGCAGTTCTTC
15	many	TRBD1	TRBV7-9	TRBJ2-3	CASSGDRIITDTQYF	TGTGCCAGCAGCGGGGACAGGATAATCACAGATACGCAGTATTTT
14	-	-	TRBV2	TRBJ2-3	CASSEAGQSDTQYF	TGTGCCAGCAGTGAAGCGGGACAATCCGATACGCAGTATTTT
14	few	-	TRBV21-1	TRBJ2-1	CASNTGTEGGEQFF	TGTGCCAGCAACACCGGGACAGAAGGGGGTGAGCAGTTCTTC
14	-	-	TRBV28	TRBJ1-5	CASEGWGGDQPQHF	TGTGCCAGCGAGGGCTGGGGCGGGGATCAGCCCCAGCATTTT
18	-	TRBD2	TRBV20-1	TRBJ2-1	CSARNGLAGPSSYNEQFF	TGCAGTGCTAGAAACGGACTAGCGGGGCCCAGCTCCTACAATGAGCAGTTCTTC
13	many	TRBD1	TRBV11-2	TRBJ1-2	CASSLAQGNGYTF	TGTGCCAGCAGCTTAGCACAGGGGAATGGCTACACCTTC
14	few	-	TRBV2	TRBJ1-1	CASSWTRAGTEAFF	TGTGCCAGCAGTTGGACCCGGGCAGGCACTGAAGCTTTCTTT
18	-	TRBD2	TRBV11-2	TRBJ2-2	CASSLKGLAGVYTGELFF	TGTGCCAGCAGCTTAAAGGGACTAGCGGGAGTCTACACCGGGGAGCTGTTTTTT
16	few	TRBD2	TRBV3-1	TRBJ2-7	CASSQDKAGEAYEQYF	TGTGCCAGCAGCCAAGACAAGGCGGGAGAGGCCTACGAGCAGTACTTC
16	few	-	TRBV12-3/TRBV12-4	TRBJ2-1	CASSTLPPAGDNEQFF	TGTGCCAGCAGTACGCTGCCCCCGGCGGGCGACAATGAGCAGTTCTTC
14	many	-	TRBV5-4	TRBJ2-3	CASSPDTSTDTQYF	TGTGCCAGCAGCCCCGACACTAGCACAGATACGCAGTATTTT
14	few	-	TRBV6-5	TRBJ2-1	CASSYWRGRNEQFF	TGTGCCAGCAGTTATTGGAGGGGGCGGAATGAGCAGTTCTTC
15	many	-	TRBV15	TRBJ2-2	CATSRDMGNTGELFF	TGTGCCACCAGCAGAGATATGGGGAACACCGGGGAGCTGTTTTTT
15	-	-	TRBV7-2	TRBJ2-5	CASRRRGGPQETQYF	TGTGCCAGCAGACGTAGGGGGGGTCCCCAAGAGACCCAGTACTTC
14	few	-	TRBV27	TRBJ2-1	CASSLSWLHNEQFF	TGTGCCAGCAGTTTATCGTGGCTACACAATGAGCAGTTCTTC
16	-	TRBD2	TRBV7-9	TRBJ2-2	CASSSLGGPRTGELFF	TGTGCCAGCAGCTCCTTGGGAGGGCCGAGGACCGGGGAGCTGTTTTTT
14	-	-	TRBV3-1	TRBJ2-4	CASSQEGTGNIQYF	TGTGCCAGCAGCCAAGAGGGCACGGGCAACATTCAGTACTTC
12	few	-	TRBV3-1	TRBJ1-1	CASSQGTKEAFF	TGTGCCAGCAGCCAAGGGACAAAAGAAGCTTTCTTT
15	few	TRBD1	TRBV3-1	TRBJ1-2	CASSHSAGRGQGYTF	TGTGCCAGCAGCCATAGCGCGGGCAGGGGGCAAGGCTACACCTTC
11	few	TRBD2	TRBV29-1	TRBJ2-1	CSVGGGNEQFF	TGCAGCGTTGGGGGGGGAAATGAGCAGTTCTTC
15	-	-	TRBV3-1	TRBJ1-5	CASSQERQVDQPQHF	TGTGCCAGCAGCCAAGAACGTCAGGTCGATCAGCCCCAGCATTTT
13	few	-	TRBV7-9	TRBJ2-5	CASRGLGEETQYF	TGTGCCAGCAGGGGCCTTGGGGAAGAGACCCAGTACTTC
15	-	TRBD2	TRBV20-1	TRBJ2-3	CSATRLAKSTDTQYF	TGCAGTGCAACCCGACTAGCGAAGAGCACAGATACGCAGTATTTT
16	-	TRBD2	TRBV5-1	TRBJ2-3	CASSPRTSGNTDTQYF	TGCGCCAGCAGCCCACGGACTAGCGGGAACACAGATACGCAGTATTTT
15	many	TRBD1	TRBV7-6	TRBJ1-1	CASSLLGQYATEAFF	TGTGCCAGCAGCTTATTGGGACAGTACGCCACTGAAGCTTTCTTT
16	few	-	TRBV5-1	TRBJ1-1	CASSVSFMVGITEAFF	TGCGCCAGCAGCGTTAGCTTTATGGTTGGGATAACTGAAGCTTTCTTT
12	-	-	TRBV9	TRBJ2-2	CASKGDAGELFF	TGTGCCAGCAAGGGGGATGCCGGGGAGCTGTTTTTT